A selection of T cell receptor beta chains follows, all from one sample in a study of shared clonotypes between healthy human individuals. Here immunoSEQ multiplex PCR was the method, and the copy in TCRdb shows in-frame clones only, minus some. The sample contains around 980,000 clones, about four fifths of which appear only once. The sequenced material came from memory CD4+ T cells from PBMCs. The receptor source for this set is a young man in good health. Some clones in this sample may be carry-over from other donors' samples. CDR3s include the opening cysteine and the closing phenylalanine or tryptophan. The D gene is left open where the match is weak. Some rows mark clone size as missing; the rest say once, few, many or name a class of expanded clone.

d_call	clone_size	j_call	v_call	cdr3_aa	cdr3_nt
TRBD1	many	TRBJ2-4	TRBV23-1	CASSQSWDRETKNIQYF	TGCGCCAGCAGTCAATCGTGGGACAGGGAAACCAAAAACATTCAGTACTTC
.	.	TRBJ1-5	TRBV7-3	CASSFPAYSNQPQHF	TGTGCCAGCAGCTTTCCGGCTTATAGCAATCAGCCCCAGCATTTT
.	.	TRBJ2-2	TRBV7-2	CASSLESSGELFF	TGTGCCAGCAGCTTAGAGTCCAGCGGGGAGCTGTTTTTT
.	.	TRBJ1-1	TRBV28	CASSLQGNTEAFF	TGTGCCAGCAGTTTACAGGGGAACACTGAAGCTTTCTTT
TRBD2	.	TRBJ2-1	TRBV11-2	CASSLDLLAGGLGSYNEQFF	TGTGCCAGCAGCTTAGACCTACTAGCGGGAGGGCTGGGTTCCTACAATGAGCAGTTCTTC
TRBD2	few	TRBJ2-2	TRBV27	CASSFLVTSGDTGELFF	TGTGCCAGCAGTTTTCTCGTGACTAGCGGGGACACCGGGGAGCTGTTTTTT
.	few	TRBJ1-5	TRBV28	CASSFGTKNQPQHF	TGTGCCAGCAGTTTCGGGACAAAGAATCAGCCCCAGCATTTT
TRBD2	once	TRBJ2-5	TRBV2	CASSESGRRWETQYF	TGTGCCAGCAGTGAAAGCGGGAGGAGGTGGGAGACCCAGTACTTC
.	.	TRBJ2-1	TRBV7-8	CASSLGFRTTNEQFF	TGTGCCAGCAGCTTAGGGTTCAGAACCACCAATGAGCAGTTCTTC
.	once	TRBJ2-7	TRBV2	CASSYLSGEQYF	TGTGCCAGCAGCTATTTGTCGGGAGAGCAGTACTTC
TRBD1	.	TRBJ1-1	TRBV18	CASSLQGGTEAFF	TGTGCCAGCTCACTCCAGGGGGGGACTGAAGCTTTCTTT
.	.	TRBJ2-3	TRBV6-1	CASSSSRTDTQYF	TGTGCCAGCAGTTCCTCTCGCACAGATACGCAGTATTTT
.	.	TRBJ1-1	TRBV14	CASSPTTQGGAFF	TGTGCCAGCAGCCCCACAACGCAGGGAGGGGCTTTCTTT
TRBD2	.	TRBJ2-1	TRBV28	CASSSWTSGTVAYNEQFF	TGTGCCAGCAGTTCCTGGACTAGCGGGACGGTTGCCTACAATGAGCAGTTCTTC
TRBD2	.	TRBJ2-7	TRBV4-2	CASSQPQSGSGPYEQYF	TGTGCCAGCAGCCAACCTCAGAGCGGGAGTGGTCCCTACGAGCAGTACTTC
.	.	TRBJ2-7	TRBV5-1	CASSRDITYEQYF	TGCGCCAGCAGCCGGGACATAACCTACGAGCAGTACTTC
TRBD1	many	TRBJ1-2	TRBV28	CASSPNRGHGYGYTF	TGTGCCAGCAGTCCTAACAGGGGGCATGGCTATGGCTACACCTTC
.	once	TRBJ1-2	TRBV19	CASSIGTGRGYTF	TGTGCCAGTAGTATAGGTACAGGTAGAGGCTACACCTTC
.	.	TRBJ2-7	TRBV2	CASSGDSYEQYF	TGTGCCAGCAGTGGGGATAGCTACGAGCAGTACTTC
.	.	TRBJ2-2	TRBV7-8	CASSSRDPVPVGELFF	TGTGCCAGCAGCTCGAGGGACCCCGTCCCGGTCGGGGAGCTGTTTTTT